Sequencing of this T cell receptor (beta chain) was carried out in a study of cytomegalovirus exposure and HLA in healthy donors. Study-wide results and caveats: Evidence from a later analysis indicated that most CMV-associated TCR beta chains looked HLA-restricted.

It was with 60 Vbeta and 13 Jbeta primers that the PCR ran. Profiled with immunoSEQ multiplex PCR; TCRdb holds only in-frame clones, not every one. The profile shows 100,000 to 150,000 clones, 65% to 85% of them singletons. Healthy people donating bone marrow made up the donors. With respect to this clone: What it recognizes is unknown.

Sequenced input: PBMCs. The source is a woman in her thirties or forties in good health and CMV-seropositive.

DNA of the CDR3: TGTGCCAGCAGCAGCCAGGCCGAGCAGTACTTC. Translating gives CASSSQAEQYF. The rearrangement uses TRBV6-5 and TRBJ2-7; D ambiguous. The ends were cut back, 6 bases at V and 6 bases at J, with 9 bases in the middle. The germline V gene encodes CDR1 MNHEY and CDR2 SVGAGI. The CDR3 covers 11 residues.